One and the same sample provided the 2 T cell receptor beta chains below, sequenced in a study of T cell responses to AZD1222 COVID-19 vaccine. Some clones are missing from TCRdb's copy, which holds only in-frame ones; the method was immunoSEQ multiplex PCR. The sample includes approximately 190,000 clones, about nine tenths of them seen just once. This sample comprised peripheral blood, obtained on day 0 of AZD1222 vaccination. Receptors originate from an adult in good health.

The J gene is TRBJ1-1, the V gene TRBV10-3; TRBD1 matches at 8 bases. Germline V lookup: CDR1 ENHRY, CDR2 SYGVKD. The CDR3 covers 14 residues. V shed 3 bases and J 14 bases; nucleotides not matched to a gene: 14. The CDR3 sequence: CAISESGGVNRAFF. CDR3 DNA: TGTGCCATCAGTGAATCAGGGGGCGTGAATCGGGCGTTCTTT.

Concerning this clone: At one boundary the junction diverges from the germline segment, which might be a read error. Written as DNA, the CDR3 is TGTGCCAGCAGCCTCCCACAGGGCCCCCCCCACTTT. It translates to CASSLPQGPPHF. The gene calls are TRBV11-2 and TRBJ1-6, with D possibly being TRBD1 (6 bases). Germline-derived CDR1 and CDR2 are SGHAT and FQNNGV. CDR3 length equals 12 residues.